The 29 T cell receptor beta chains listed next were all sequenced from one sample in a study of CD8 T cells in Susac syndrome (dated by TCRdb to between 2019 and 2020). The library was generated by the immunoSEQ multiplex PCR assay. RNA was extracted using the RNeasy kit, and roughly 0.5 to 1 ug of the RNA was reverse transcribed with random hexamers. In-frame beta chains were kept once TCRdb had trimmed the public reads at Q25 with fastp and called clones with MiXCR. Each CDR3 protein appears once, grouped with its most common genes and DNA. This sample gives 90,000 to 110,000 distinct CDR3 sequences in total; approximately 96% of them show up just once. The ten largest clones capture 0.096% of the sample. Sequenced sample: CD4+ T cells from PBMCs. The origin of the receptors is a human donor in good health.

The chain combines TRBV7-3 with TRBJ2-5; D may be TRBD1 or TRBD2 (5 bases each). Trimming stripped 0 bases from V and 1 base from J, with 6 bases between. Germline assignment: CDR1 SGHTA and CDR2 FQGTGA. The CDR3 spans 14 residues. The CDR3 coding sequence is TGTGCCAGCAGCTTAACTGGGGGCCAAGAGACCCAGTACTTC. As protein: CASSLTGGQETQYF. The variable domain in full, with the rest retrieved from reference TRBV7-3 and TRBJ2-5, is GAGVSQTPSNKVTEKGKYVELRCDPISGHTALYWYRQSLGQGPEFLIYFQGTGAADDSGLPNDRFFAVRPEGSVSTLKIQRTERGDSAVYLCASSLTGGQETQYFGPGTRLLVL.

The chain couples TRBV24-1 to TRBJ1-2, with unresolved D. Looked up from germline, CDR1 is KGHDR and CDR2 is SFDVKD. This CDR3 has 16 residues. Trimming cost V 2 bases and J 2 bases, with 14 bases left between them. The CDR3 protein is CATSDSGGASNYGYTF. As DNA, the CDR3 is TGTGCCACCAGTGATTCGGGAGGAGCATCGAACTATGGCTACACCTTC.

The chain uses TRBV5-4 and TRBJ2-1; the match to TRBD1 covers 8 bases. This CDR3 comprises 16 residues. V lost 6 bases and J lost 7; bases outside the gene matches: 15. The V gene's germline CDR1 is SGHNT and CDR2 YYREEE (reference sequence). This CDR3 is CASTIGGGRGPNEQFF. Written as DNA, the CDR3 is TGTGCCAGCACCATAGGGGGCGGCAGGGGGCCGAATGAGCAGTTCTTC.

The V gene is TRBV30, the J gene TRBJ1-5; 8 bases match TRBD1. V was clipped by 3 bases and J by 5 bases; unmatched bases: 3. Germline CDR1 is GTSNPN and CDR2 is SVGIG (reference sequence). The CDR3 runs to 13 residues. CDR3 protein: CAWRTGDHQPQHF. The CDR3 DNA follows: TGTGCCTGGAGGACAGGGGATCATCAGCCCCAGCATTTT.

The genes are TRBV5-1 and TRBJ2-3; D gene uncertain. Trimming cost V 4 bases and J 0 bases, with 15 bases left between them. Germline V gene data show CDR1 as SGHRS and CDR2 as YFSETQ. This CDR3 is built from 16 residues. The CDR3 is CASSLREDPSTDTQYF. The CDR3 bases are TGCGCCAGCAGCCTGCGCGAGGATCCTAGCACAGATACGCAGTATTTT.

The chain combines TRBV4-3 with TRBJ1-2; the D gene is possibly TRBD1 (6 bases). The CDR3 is made up of 14 amino acids. Trimming shortened V by 0 bases and J by 5 bases, and 10 bases separated the two germline ends. The germline gives CDR1 LGHNA, CDR2 YSLEER. CDR3 loop: CASSQEQGLYGYTF. CDR3 nucleotide sequence: TGCGCCAGCAGCCAAGAACAGGGCCTATATGGCTACACCTTC.

V is TRBV3-1 and J is TRBJ2-1; maybe TRBD2 (6 bases). Between the trimmed V and J ends, which lost 1 base and 10 bases, there was a span of 17 bases. The CDR3 has 15 residues. Germline V CDR1 and CDR2: LGHDT, YNNKEL (reference sequence). This chain's CDR3 is CASSQGLDGAGEQFF. In DNA form, the CDR3 reads TGTGCCAGCAGCCAAGGTCTGGACGGGGCGGGGGAGCAGTTCTTC.

V and J are TRBV7-3 and TRBJ1-4; possibly TRBD1 for D (6 bases). The V gene lost 2 bases and the J gene lost 5 bases, with 12 bases spanning the gap. Germline V gene data show CDR1 as SGHTA and CDR2 as FQGTGA. The CDR3 spans 15 residues. The CDR3 region has the DNA TGTGCCAGCAGCTTACGCGGACAGCCGAATGAAAAACTGTTTTTT. Its translation: CASSLRGQPNEKLFF. The whole variable domain, remainder taken from reference TRBV7-3 and TRBJ1-4, is GAGVSQTPSNKVTEKGKYVELRCDPISGHTALYWYRQSLGQGPEFLIYFQGTGAADDSGLPNDRFFAVRPEGSVSTLKIQRTERGDSAVYLCASSLRGQPNEKLFFGSGTQLSVL.

The chain joins TRBV11-3 to TRBJ2-5; D is uncertain. The length of the CDR3 is 11 residues. CDR1 SGHNT and CDR2 YENEEA come from the germline V gene. Trimming removed 5 bases at V and 5 bases at J, with 6 bases between. CDR3 sequence (DNA): TGTGCCAGCAGCCTACACGAGACCCAGTACTTC. Its translation: CASSLHETQYF.

The chain uses TRBV20-1 and TRBJ2-2; D gene ambiguous. CDR1 is DFQATT, CDR2 SNEGSKA, per germline (reference sequence). V was trimmed by 0 bases and J by 11 bases, leaving 10 bases between them. CDR3 length equals 12 residues. The DNA for the CDR3 is TGCAGTGCTAGAGACACCAAGGACGAGCTGTTTTTT. This encodes CSARDTKDELFF.

The chain joins TRBV24-1 to TRBJ2-2; a weak D match, TRBD1 (5 bases). V lost 2 bases and J lost 0, with 9 bases in between. Germline CDR1 reads KGHDR; CDR2 reads SFDVKD. The CDR3 is made up of 16 amino acids. The CDR3 sequence: CATSDWGRANTGELFF. Written as DNA, the CDR3 is TGTGCCACCAGTGATTGGGGCAGAGCGAACACCGGGGAGCTGTTTTTT.

This clonotype showed up just once. This sequence joins TRBV3-1 and TRBJ1-1; TRBD1 might be the D (5 bases). The CDR3 contains 15 residues. Looked up from germline, CDR1 is LGHDT and CDR2 is YNNKEL (reference sequence). V gave up 1 base and J gave up 6 bases, with 15 bases separating them. The DNA of the CDR3 is TGTGCCAGCAGCCAAGCCCACGGGGCTGGGGCTGAAGCTTTCTTT. It codes for CASSQAHGAGAEAFF.

The chain couples TRBV7-2 to TRBJ1-1; D remains unclear. CDR3 length: 13 residues. Germline loops: CDR1 SGHTA, CDR2 FQGNSA. Trimming removed 5 bases at V and 3 bases at J, with 10 bases between. CDR3 in amino acids: CASSPSRDTEAFF. CDR3 in DNA: TGTGCCAGCAGCCCTTCTCGGGACACTGAAGCTTTCTTT.

The rearrangement uses TRBV2 and TRBJ1-1; tentative D call: TRBD1 (5 bases). This CDR3 comprises 15 residues. Germline V gene data show CDR1 as SNHLY and CDR2 as FYNNEI. V was pared by 2 bases and J by 4 bases, with 14 bases between. This CDR3 is CASSEWEGKVTEAFF. CDR3 in DNA: TGTGCCAGCAGTGAATGGGAGGGGAAAGTCACTGAAGCTTTCTTT.

The chain uses TRBV4-1 and TRBJ2-3; tentatively, D is TRBD1 (6 bases). V was trimmed by 4 bases and J by 5 bases, leaving 16 bases between them. Germline lookup yields CDR1 MGHRA and CDR2 YSYEKL. The CDR3 covers 15 residues. The CDR3 DNA sequence: TGCGCCAGCAGCCGACAGGAGGCGGTTCGAGATACGCAGTATTTT. Protein: CASSRQEAVRDTQYF.

The V and J genes are TRBV27 and TRBJ1-4; possibly TRBD1 for D (5 bases). V was pared by 6 bases and J by 4 bases, with 6 bases between. CDR3 length: 12 residues. Germline V CDR1 and CDR2: MNHEY, SMNVEV (reference sequence). The CDR3 loop reads CASRRGNEKLFF. CDR3 coding DNA: TGTGCCAGCAGGAGGGGTAATGAAAAACTGTTTTTT.

This chain uses TRBV7-8 with TRBJ2-3; D remains ambiguous. The germline V gene has CDR1 SGHVS and CDR2 FQNEAQ. CDR3 length: 14 amino acids. V lost 0 bases and J 2 bases, leaving 6 bases between the germline ends. CDR3 nucleotide sequence: TGTGCCAGCAGCTTAGCTAGCAACACAGATACGCAGTATTTT. As protein: CASSLASNTDTQYF. The variable domain in full, with the rest retrieved from reference TRBV7-8 and TRBJ2-3, is GAGVSQSPRYKVAKRGQDVALRCDPISGHVSLFWYQQALGQGPEFLTYFQNEAQLDKSGLPSDRFFAERPEGSVSTLKIQRTQQEDSAVYLCASSLASNTDTQYFGPGTRLTVL.

The V call is TRBV6-5, the J call TRBJ2-7; TRBD1 is a possible D gene (6 bases). V was cut by 5 bases and J by 3 bases, with 14 bases left in between. Germline CDR1 reads MNHEY; CDR2 reads SVGAGI. The CDR3 runs to 14 residues. CDR3 sequence: CASSDVRDNYEQYF. The CDR3 nucleotides read TGTGCCAGCAGTGACGTCCGGGACAACTACGAGCAGTACTTC.

The gene calls are TRBV28 and TRBJ1-2; 7 positions match TRBD1. V lost 6 bases and J lost 4; bases outside the gene matches: 11. The V gene's germline CDR1 is MDHEN and CDR2 SYDVKM. This CDR3 spans 15 amino acids. The CDR3: CASREGTASSYGYTF. The CDR3 bases are TGTGCCAGCAGGGAGGGGACAGCATCCTCCTATGGCTACACCTTC.

The V gene is TRBV6-2 or TRBV6-3, the J gene TRBJ1-1; D is perhaps TRBD1 (5 bases). Looked up from germline, CDR1 is MNHEY and CDR2 is SVGEGT. The V end was cut by 2 bases, the J end by 9 bases, with 16 bases between. There are 14 residues in the CDR3. The DNA for the CDR3 is TGTGCCAGCAGTTACCAGGGTCGGTTAGAGAAAGCTTTCTTT. Amino acid sequence: CASSYQGRLEKAFF.

This clonotype was counted between two and nine times. The V call is TRBV7-9, the J call TRBJ1-1; TRBD1 aligns across 7 bases. Germline V gene data show CDR1 as SEHNR and CDR2 as FQNEAQ (reference sequence). The CDR3 runs 14 residues. The ends lost 6 bases at V and 5 bases at J; junction bases unmatched: 9. CDR3: CASSPDRVGTEAFF. CDR3 DNA sequence: TGTGCCAGCAGTCCCGACAGGGTGGGGACTGAAGCTTTCTTT.

The chain couples TRBV19 to TRBJ1-1, with a weak D call TRBD1 (6 bases). In germline, CDR1 is LNHDA, CDR2 SQIVND (reference sequence). The CDR3 contains 13 residues. Trimming removed 3 bases at V and 6 bases at J, with 11 bases between. CDR3 DNA: TGTGCCAGTAGTATCCCCAGGGGAGCTGAAGCTTTCTTT. Protein: CASSIPRGAEAFF.

The chain uses TRBV30 and TRBJ1-1; the match to TRBD1 covers 7 bases. V shed 4 bases and J 10 bases; nucleotides not matched to a gene: 9. The germline gives CDR1 GTSNPN, CDR2 SVGIG (reference sequence). CDR3 size: 12 residues. The CDR3 protein is CAWNWGTDGAFF. The CDR3 region has the DNA TGTGCCTGGAATTGGGGGACAGACGGAGCTTTCTTT.

The rearrangement joins TRBV2 to TRBJ1-2; D ambiguous. CDR3 size: 13 residues. Trimming pared 7 bases from V and 6 bases from J, leaving 15 bases between. Germline CDR1 SNHLY, CDR2 FYNNEI. The CDR3 is CASIQVPTNGYTF. The CDR3 coding sequence is TGTGCCAGCATCCAGGTTCCCACAAATGGCTACACCTTC. The whole variable domain, filled in from reference TRBV2 and TRBJ1-2, reads EPEVTQTPSHQVTQMGQEVILRCVPISNHLYFYWYRQILGQKVEFLVSFYNNEISEKSEIFDDQFSVERPDGSNFTLKIRSTKLEDSAMYFCASIQVPTNGYTFGSGTRLTVV.

The genes are TRBV4-1 and TRBJ2-4, with TRBD1 matching over 8 bases. This CDR3 is built from 15 residues. Germline CDR1 MGHRA, CDR2 YSYEKL. Trimming took 4 bases from V and 3 from J; bases not matched to a gene: 5. The CDR3 spells CASSPGDRGKNIQYF. The DNA for the CDR3 is TGCGCCAGCAGCCCAGGCGACAGGGGCAAAAACATTCAGTACTTC.

The rearrangement joins TRBV5-4 to TRBJ2-7, with 9 bases aligning to TRBD2. Germline V CDR1 and CDR2: SGHNT, YYREEE (reference sequence). The CDR3 sequence is 15 residues long. After removal of 4 bases from V and 2 bases from J, the junction contained 7 bases not matched to a gene. CDR3 amino acids: CASSRGGAPTYEQYF. CDR3 DNA: TGTGCCAGCAGCCGCGGGGGGGCCCCCACCTACGAGCAGTACTTC.

The chain combines TRBV9 with TRBJ2-5, with D possibly TRBD2 on 5 matching bases. The CDR3 is made up of 13 amino acids. Trimming shortened V by 5 bases and J by 2 bases, and 10 bases separated the two germline ends. CDR1 and CDR2 (germline): SGDLS, YYNGEE. CDR3 in amino acids: CASSGAAQETQYF. For the CDR3, the DNA is TGTGCCAGCAGTGGAGCGGCTCAAGAGACCCAGTACTTC.

For the CDR3, the DNA is TGTGCCAGCAGAAGGGGGACAGATACGCAGTATTTT. Amino acid sequence: CASRRGTDTQYF. The chain recombines TRBV25-1 with TRBJ2-3; tentatively, D is TRBD1 (6 bases). This CDR3 has 12 amino acids. CDR1 and CDR2 from the germline V gene are MGHDK and SYGVNS. Trimming pared 6 bases from V and 3 bases from J, leaving 7 bases between.

The J gene is TRBJ2-4, the V gene TRBV28; D might be TRBD1 (5 bases). The length of the CDR3 is 13 residues. Germline CDR1 and CDR2: MDHEN and SYDVKM. The V and J ends lost 8 bases and 3 bases respectively, with 11 bases between them. This CDR3 reads CASLGVVKNIQYF. In DNA, the CDR3 is TGTGCCAGCTTAGGGGTGGTCAAAAACATTCAGTACTTC.